This T cell receptor beta chain was recorded in a study of post-analysis software for immune sequencing data (dated by TCRdb to between 2014 and 2016). About the study as a whole: Relapsing-remitting, secondary progressive and progressive-relapsing multiple sclerosis were recorded as disease courses, and subtype annotation was lacking for some patients. The patient repertoires were set against eleven to twelve previously published healthy control repertoires from donors whose ages ranged from roughly 6 to 26 years. A subset of samples was prepared in parallel using single-end sample barcoding, then pooled and co-amplified after Illumina adapter ligation. The investigation overall reported the following: The control group was slightly older than the multiple sclerosis patient group. Four to six TRBV segments, including TRBV5-6, TRBV5-1 and TRBV20-1, were significantly more frequent in patients than controls. Strong co-clustering of samples prepared in the same batch was shown by direct clustering with F measure, prompting a batch-effect correction. Multiple sclerosis patients had significantly lower normalized Chao1 diversity than controls, a result that suggests substantial peripheral T-cell clonal expansion.

To demonstrate the VDJtools post-analysis software, the study profiled TCR beta repertoires from the peripheral blood of around 13 young patients with multiple sclerosis. Multiple sclerosis patients were children and adolescents aged about 6 to 15 years. In the case of this clonotype: Its antigen is currently not known. Per-base quality was not reported, and no clone a single base away is much larger than it.

Libraries were prepared through PCR. The sample was run on an Illumina HiSeq 2500. To reduce PCR and sequencing biases, unique molecular identifiers were incorporated into the TCR beta cDNA libraries. About 500,000 cDNA molecules were obtained for every 1 to 10 million input T cells, so each molecule roughly corresponded to one T cell. The same protocol used for the earlier healthy control dataset was applied to prepare and sequence the patient libraries. Samples belonging to the same batch were prepared together, multiplexed and sequenced on a shared HiSeq lane. On the study's bioinformatics: MIGEC handled the raw barcoded reads, throwing out single-read molecular identifier groups before consensus assembly and CDR3 extraction. Clonotype tables were post-analysed with VDJtools, and diversity was normalized by down-sampling all datasets to the smallest sample size. To correct batch-related cross-sample contamination, repertoire overlap clustering matched CDR3 amino acid sequences but not nucleotide sequences. Clones were called with MiXCR by TCRdb after fastp trimmed the public reads at Q25, and only in-frame beta chains were retained. Each entry merges the rows of one CDR3 protein and shows their most common DNA and genes. V and J calls and clone size were set by TCRdb, not the authors. This sample lists 350,000 to 450,000 distinct CDR3 sequences; approximately 42% were detected once. The ten most abundant clones make up 7.6% of the sample.

Relative to germline, V is 0 bases shorter and J is 4 bases shorter, with 13 bases between their ends. CDR1 and CDR2 are drawn from the germline V gene: SGHRS, YFSETQ. The CDR3 measures 15 amino acids from cysteine to phenylalanine. CDR3 DNA is the only sequence kept; it has 45 bases, read in frame from the first base. The V and J genes are TRBV5-1 and TRBJ2-5, and the D gene may be TRBD2, 6 bases matching. The sequencing sample was made of blood. This clonotype originated in a girl between 2 and 10 years old with multiple sclerosis. The bases read TGCGCCAGCAGCTTGGCCTCGGGAGCGCGAGAGACCCAGTACTTC. Its product reads: CASSLASGARETQYF.